The 14 T cell receptor beta chains below were found in one sample sequenced in a study of OX40 agonist ivuxolimab in advanced cancers. The data were produced by immunoSEQ multiplex PCR, yet TCRdb's version contains in-frame clones alone and is incomplete. The table shows tens of thousands of clones, with over 75% occurring only once. The sequenced sample was CD4+ or CD8+ T cells sorted from blood, obtained in a trial of the OX40 agonist ivuxolimab. The receptors come from an adult with an advanced solid tumor such as melanoma, head and neck, liver or kidney cancer.

V gene TRBV28 combines with J gene TRBJ2-5; TRBD1 might be the D (6 bases). Between the trimmed V and J ends, which lost 2 bases and 5 bases, there was a span of 12 bases. Germline CDR1 MDHEN, CDR2 SYDVKM. The CDR3 loop spans 14 amino acids. The CDR3 DNA follows: TGTGCCAGCAGTTTAGGGGGCAGAGGGGAGACCCAGTACTTC. It codes for CASSLGGRGETQYF.

This chain connects TRBV10-3 to TRBJ2-1, with 10 bases aligning to TRBD1. The CDR3 covers 15 residues. Germline V CDR1 and CDR2: ENHRY, SYGVKD. Unmatched junction bases numbered 6, after V lost 2 bases and J lost 8 bases. DNA of the CDR3: TGTGCCATCAGTGAGAGACAGGGGGCTGGGGATGAGCAGTTCTTC. Protein: CAISERQGAGDEQFF.

This chain links TRBV6-1 with TRBJ1-2, with D hard to call. V was clipped by 8 bases and J by 8 bases, with 18 bases between them. The germline V gene has CDR1 MNHNS and CDR2 SASEGT. This CDR3 contains 13 residues. The CDR3 sequence is CASREVPTTGYTF. The CDR3 DNA reads TGTGCCAGCCGGGAGGTCCCTACCACCGGCTACACCTTC.

Only one count was recorded for this clone. This chain uses TRBV11-2 with TRBJ2-1; possible D gene TRBD2, 6 bases. With 3 bases removed from V and 3 bases from J, the gap between germline ends came to 12 bases. The CDR3 has 15 residues. Germline V lookup: CDR1 SGHAT, CDR2 FQNNGV. The CDR3 region has the DNA TGTGCCAGCAGCTTGGCGGGACTGATCTACAATGAGCAGTTCTTC. Its translation: CASSLAGLIYNEQFF.

The CDR3 here is CAWSHSDPLAQYF. The DNA of the CDR3 is TGTGCCTGGAGTCACTCCGACCCCTTGGCGCAGTATTTT. The chain combines TRBV30 with TRBJ2-3; no reliable D call. The germline gives CDR1 GTSNPN, CDR2 SVGIG (reference sequence). Deletions cut 2 bases from V and 10 bases from J, with 16 bases between. The CDR3 totals 13 residues.

The chain carries TRBV5-4 and TRBJ2-7; 13 bases agree with TRBD2. The CDR3 totals 18 residues. With 5 bases clipped from V and 0 bases from J, the junction kept 11 bases outside the gene matches. CDR1 is SGHNT and CDR2 is YYREEE in the germline V gene (reference sequence). CDR3 in amino acids: CASSPGLAGDSSSYEQYF. In DNA form, the CDR3 reads TGTGCCAGCAGTCCCGGACTAGCGGGAGACTCGAGCTCCTACGAGCAGTACTTC.

The chain combines TRBV5-4 with TRBJ2-7; no firm D call. The length of the CDR3 is 13 residues. V was shortened by 0 bases and J by 0 bases, with 4 bases between the two germline ends. CDR1 is SGHNT and CDR2 is YYREEE in the germline V gene (reference sequence). The CDR3 reads CASSLEGSYEQYF. The CDR3 DNA sequence: TGTGCCAGCAGCTTGGAAGGCTCCTACGAGCAGTACTTC.

The rearrangement links TRBV6-5 to TRBJ1-2; 9 positions match TRBD1. Germline CDR1 is MNHEY and CDR2 is SVGAGI. V trimming: 8 bases; J trimming: 4 bases; junction bases outside the gene matches: 8. The CDR3 runs 14 residues. CDR3 sequence (DNA): TGTGCCAGCCGAAAGGGACAGGGACCCTATGGCTACACCTTC. Amino acid sequence: CASRKGQGPYGYTF.

The J gene is TRBJ1-1, the V gene TRBV19, with a possible D match to TRBD1 (6 bases). Germline CDR1 reads LNHDA; CDR2 reads SQIVND (reference sequence). The CDR3 loop spans 13 amino acids. DNA for the CDR3: TGTGCATCATGTCAGGGGACTAACACTGAAGCTTTCTTT. This codes for CASCQGTNTEAFF.

The gene calls are TRBV5-1 and TRBJ2-3, with D maybe TRBD2 (6 bases). The CDR3 has 14 residues. Trimming removed 4 bases at V and 2 bases at J, with 11 bases between. Germline V CDR1 and CDR2: SGHRS, YFSETQ. The CDR3 here is CASSQGTYTDTQYF. The DNA for the CDR3 is TGCGCCAGCAGCCAAGGGACTTACACAGATACGCAGTATTTT.

The gene calls are TRBV2 and TRBJ1-2; tentatively, D is TRBD1 (6 bases). This CDR3 region has 15 residues. The V gene's germline CDR1 is SNHLY and CDR2 FYNNEI. The V end was cut by 3 bases, the J end by 3 bases, with 14 bases between. The chain's CDR3 is CASSDRGPADYGYTF. The CDR3 bases are TGTGCCAGCAGTGACCGGGGGCCAGCCGACTATGGCTACACCTTC. The full variable domain, rest sourced from reference TRBV2 and TRBJ1-2, is EPEVTQTPSHQVTQMGQEVILRCVPISNHLYFYWYRQILGQKVEFLVSFYNNEISEKSEIFDDQFSVERPDGSNFTLKIRSTKLEDSAMYFCASSDRGPADYGYTFGSGTRLTVV.

CDR3 in amino acids: CASSPLGTLPYEQYF. Written as DNA, the CDR3 is TGTGCCAGCAGCCCCCTTGGGACATTGCCCTACGAGCAGTACTTC. The chain carries TRBV7-2 and TRBJ2-7; D is perhaps TRBD1 (6 bases). The CDR3 is 15 amino acids. In germline, CDR1 is SGHTA, CDR2 FQGNSA. Trimming took off 5 bases at V and 2 bases at J, with 16 bases between the two ends. Full variable domain (rest looked up from reference TRBV7-2 and TRBJ2-7): GAGVSQSPSNKVTEKGKDVELRCDPISGHTALYWYRQSLGQGLEFLIYFQGNSAPDKSGLPSDRFSAERTGGSVSTLTIQRTQQEDSAVYLCASSPLGTLPYEQYFGPGTRLTVT.

The CDR3 reads CSGRGNEQFF. The CDR3 DNA follows: TGCAGCGGGAGAGGCAATGAGCAGTTCTTC. The chain has TRBV29-1 and TRBJ2-1; D uncertain. The germline gives CDR1 SQVTM, CDR2 ANQGSEA. The V and J ends lost 7 bases and 6 bases respectively, with 7 bases between them. The CDR3 extends over 10 amino acids.

This sequence joins TRBV18 and TRBJ1-2, with 7 bases identical to TRBD1. Per germline, CDR1 KGHSH and CDR2 LQKENI. The CDR3 sequence is 16 residues long. Unmatched junction bases numbered 13, after V lost 5 bases and J lost 4 bases. The CDR3: CASSEGGSRALYGYTF. The CDR3 DNA reads as TGTGCCAGCTCAGAAGGGGGCTCCCGAGCCCTCTATGGCTACACCTTC.